One and the same sample provided the 2 T cell receptor beta chains below, sequenced in a study of Tregs in tolerant kidney transplant recipients. Profiling relied on immunoSEQ multiplex PCR, and the TCRdb table lists in-frame clones only, not all of them. Found here are 69,000 or so clones, roughly nine tenths of them singletons; the top ten hold about 0.37%. The sample here was CD4+ T cells from blood, taken before the transplant. These receptors originate from a human donor who received a combined kidney and bone marrow transplant.

In DNA form, the CDR3 reads TGCGCCAGTAAAAGGATATCAGGGGGCGCGGGGAACACTGAAGCTTTCTTT. Translated: CASKRISGGAGNTEAFF. J is TRBJ1-1 and V is TRBV5-1; TRBD1 agrees at 8 bases. Per germline, CDR1 SGHRS and CDR2 YFSETQ. The CDR3 has 17 residues. V lost 8 bases and J lost 1; bases outside the gene matches: 16.

V and J are TRBV28 and TRBJ2-1; TRBD2 matches at 7 bases. The CDR3 length is 14 residues. Germline CDR1 reads MDHEN; CDR2 reads SYDVKM. Losses at the gene ends were 2 bases for V and 5 bases for J; bases not matched to a gene: 3. The DNA of the CDR3 is TGTGCCAGCAGTTTACTGGGACTAAACAATGAGCAGTTCTTC. It is translated as CASSLLGLNNEQFF.